A selection of T cell receptor beta chains follows, all from one sample in a study of blood T cell repertoires in COVID-19. Repertoires were generated with immunoSEQ multiplex PCR, while TCRdb's copy carries only in-frame clones and drops some. The data show 200,000 or so clones, 70% to 90% seen once. The specimen was PBMCs or T cells enriched from blood (not recorded which). The receptors stem from a woman aged 40 to 49 with acute COVID-19. The CDR3 runs from the conserved cysteine through the conserved F or W. D genes are given only for firm matches. Where a row states a size, it is once, few, many or the class of an expanded clone; other rows omit it.

CDR3 length,clone size,J gene,V gene,D gene,CDR3 DNA,CDR3 protein
15,once,TRBJ2-1,TRBV11-2,TRBD2,TGTGCCAGCAGCCTGGGGGGGGTCCCGCACAATGAGCAGTTCTTC,CASSLGGVPHNEQFF
17,-,TRBJ1-5,TRBV5-1,TRBD1,TGCGCCAGCAGGCCCGGGACAGGGGAGTATAGCAATCAGCCCCAGCATTTT,CASRPGTGEYSNQPQHF
14,-,TRBJ2-2,TRBV5-6,-,TGTGCCAGCAGCATCACCCGGGGGACCGGGGAGCTGTTTTTT,CASSITRGTGELFF
16,-,TRBJ1-6,TRBV11-2,TRBD1,TGTGCCAGCAGCTTTTCCTTGGGCAGGGGGCCTTCACCCCTCCACTTT,CASSFSLGRGPSPLHF
13,-,TRBJ2-2,TRBV5-4,-,TGTGCCCTGGGAGGAGTTAACACCGGGGAGCTGTTTTTT,CALGGVNTGELFF
16,-,TRBJ2-5,TRBV12-5,-,TGTGCTAGTATAGCGACTTCCTGGGGGCTTTGGGAGACCCAGTACTTC,CASIATSWGLWETQYF
14,-,TRBJ2-1,TRBV5-1,-,TGCGCCAGCAGCCTCCAGGACACCTACAATGAGCAGTTCTTC,CASSLQDTYNEQFF
14,-,TRBJ1-2,TRBV10-2,TRBD1,TGCGCCAGCAGGGAGGCGTTGACAGGGGGCGGCTACACCTTC,CASREALTGGGYTF
15,-,TRBJ1-6,TRBV6-5,TRBD1,TGTGCCAGCAGCTACGCGGACAGGGGAAATTCACCCCTCCACTTT,CASSYADRGNSPLHF
14,-,TRBJ1-2,TRBV30,TRBD1,TGTGCCTGGAGTCATACAGGGGCCCTCTATGGCTACACCTTC,CAWSHTGALYGYTF
14,-,TRBJ2-7,TRBV7-6,TRBD1,TGTGCCAGCAGCTTAACGGACAGGGGCTACGAGCAGTACTTC,CASSLTDRGYEQYF
16,-,TRBJ2-2,TRBV11-2,TRBD2,TGTGCCAGCAGCTTTAACGGGGGGAAGAACACCGGGGAGCTGTTTTTT,CASSFNGGKNTGELFF
18,-,TRBJ2-2,TRBV7-2,-,TGTGCCAGCAGCTTAAGAGTTGGGGTGGGAGCGAACACCGGGGAGCTGTTTTTT,CASSLRVGVGANTGELFF
12,-,TRBJ1-2,TRBV5-4,TRBD1,TGTGCCAGCACCTTGGGACAGAATGGCTACACCTTC,CASTLGQNGYTF
16,-,TRBJ2-5,TRBV5-1,-,TGCGCCAGCAGCCCCAGGGCTCCAGGGGCGCCAGAGACCCAGTACTTC,CASSPRAPGAPETQYF
16,-,TRBJ2-5,TRBV7-2,TRBD2,TGTGCCAGCAGCCGGACTAGCGGGACAATCCAAGAGACCCAGTACTTC,CASSRTSGTIQETQYF
14,-,TRBJ1-2,TRBV15,-,TGTGCCACCAGCAACAATAGGGAGGTCTATGGCTACACCTTC,CATSNNREVYGYTF
15,-,TRBJ1-5,TRBV24-1,TRBD1,TGTGCCACCAGTGACCCTACAGGGGGCGGTCAGCCCCAGCATTTT,CATSDPTGGGQPQHF
13,-,TRBJ1-1,TRBV5-1,-,TGCGCCAGCAGTTTACAGGGTGACACTGAAGCTTTCTTT,CASSLQGDTEAFF
13,-,TRBJ2-4,TRBV7-8,-,TGTGCCAGCAGCTTTGCGGGAACGAACATTCAGTACTTC,CASSFAGTNIQYF
14,-,TRBJ1-1,TRBV25-1,-,TGTGCCAGCACTACTTTAAGCGGGATAGGTGAAGCTTTCTTT,CASTTLSGIGEAFF
14,-,TRBJ1-5,TRBV7-8,-,TGTGCCAGCAGCTTAAGTCCCTCGGATCAGCCCCAGCATTTT,CASSLSPSDQPQHF
15,-,TRBJ2-7,TRBV27,-,TGTGCCAGCAAAGAGGGAGCCGGGACTTTGCACGAGCAGTACTTC,CASKEGAGTLHEQYF
16,-,TRBJ1-3,TRBV7-9,-,TGTGCCAGCAGCCCCCAGACTCCCAGGGCTGGAAACACCATATATTTT,CASSPQTPRAGNTIYF
14,-,TRBJ1-4,TRBV7-2,TRBD1,TGTGCCAGCAGCCCCGGACAGGGAGGTGAAAAACTGTTTTTT,CASSPGQGGEKLFF
13,-,TRBJ2-7,TRBV6-2/TRBV6-3,TRBD1,TGTGCCAGCAGTTTCGGGACAGGGAGCGAGCAGTACTTC,CASSFGTGSEQYF
13,-,TRBJ1-1,TRBV4-1,-,TGCGCCAGCAGCCAAGATCGGGGGACTGAAGCTTTCTTT,CASSQDRGTEAFF
13,-,TRBJ1-2,TRBV10-3,-,TGTGCCACATCTCAAGGGGAGGACTATGGCTACACCTTC,CATSQGEDYGYTF
14,-,TRBJ2-1,TRBV5-1,TRBD2,TGCGCCAGCAGCCCTGGGACTAACTACAATGAGCAGTTCTTC,CASSPGTNYNEQFF
16,-,TRBJ1-5,TRBV19,TRBD1,TGTGCCAGTAGTATCAGGGGGCTCGGGAGCAATCAGCCCCAGCATTTT,CASSIRGLGSNQPQHF
12,-,TRBJ1-1,TRBV11-3,-,TGTGCCAGCAGTCAGGGATGGACTGAAGCTTTCTTT,CASSQGWTEAFF
15,-,TRBJ2-7,TRBV6-1,-,TGTGCCAGCAGTGAAGCCAGGCTAAGCTCCTACGAGCAGTACTTC,CASSEARLSSYEQYF
18,-,TRBJ2-4,TRBV5-4,TRBD2,TGTGCCAGCAGCTCTGAGCATGGCGGGAGCCTAGCCAAAAACATTCAGTACTTC,CASSSEHGGSLAKNIQYF
18,once,TRBJ2-5,TRBV24-1,TRBD2,TGTGCCACCAGTGATCAGGGACTAGCGGGACAGGTAGGGGAGACCCAGTACTTC,CATSDQGLAGQVGETQYF
15,-,TRBJ1-3,TRBV18,-,TGTGCCAGCTCACAAGGACAGCGCTCTGGAAACACCATATATTTT,CASSQGQRSGNTIYF
12,-,TRBJ2-3,TRBV5-1,-,TGCGCCAGCAGCACGGAGGCAGATACGCAGTATTTT,CASSTEADTQYF
15,-,TRBJ1-6,TRBV28,-,TGTGCCAGCAGTTCCGCAGGGATAAACAATTCACCCCTCCACTTT,CASSSAGINNSPLHF
14,-,TRBJ1-1,TRBV7-2,TRBD1,TGTGCCAGCAGCTTAACCCCCCGGGACAGTAAAGCTTTCTTT,CASSLTPRDSKAFF
13,few,TRBJ1-1,TRBV2,-,TGTGCCAGCAGATCTGCAGGGGACACTGAAGCTTTCTTT,CASRSAGDTEAFF
15,-,TRBJ1-6,TRBV19,-,TGTGCCAGTAGTATACGCCCCCAGGGCAACTCACCCCTCCACTTT,CASSIRPQGNSPLHF
13,-,TRBJ2-3,TRBV9,-,TGTGCCAGCAGCGTATGGGGCTCGTATACGCAGTATTTT,CASSVWGSYTQYF
17,few,TRBJ2-5,TRBV3-1/TRBV3-2,TRBD2,TGTGCCAGCAGCCGCATACTTAGCGGGAGAAGTCAAGAGACCCAGTACTTC,CASSRILSGRSQETQYF
14,few,TRBJ1-2,TRBV20-1,TRBD1,TGCAGTGCTATTGACAGGGGCGACTTCTATGGCTACACCTTC,CSAIDRGDFYGYTF
18,-,TRBJ1-1,TRBV4-1,-,TGCGCCAGCAGCCAAGAGATAGGCACAGGCCTACTGGGAACTGAAGCTTTCTTT,CASSQEIGTGLLGTEAFF
15,-,TRBJ2-3,TRBV19,TRBD2,TGTGCCAGTAAATATGGGGGAGGGTTCACAGATACGCAGTATTTT,CASKYGGGFTDTQYF
15,-,TRBJ2-2,TRBV10-3,TRBD1,TGTGCCATCAGTGAGCGGACAGGGTTAACCGGGGAGCTGTTTTTT,CAISERTGLTGELFF
15,once,TRBJ1-4,TRBV19,TRBD1,TGTGCCAGTACGAATTACAGGGGGCGGGTTGAAAAACTGTTTTTT,CASTNYRGRVEKLFF
11,-,TRBJ1-1,TRBV27,-,TGTGCCAGTCAGGGAGGCACTGAAGCTTTCTTT,CASQGGTEAFF
13,-,TRBJ2-2,TRBV5-4,-,TGTGCCAGCAGCGTCCAGGGCCCCGGGGAGCTGTTTTTT,CASSVQGPGELFF
14,-,TRBJ2-5,TRBV18,TRBD1,TGTGCCACCCAAAGGGGACAGGGAAGGGAGACCCAGTACTTC,CATQRGQGRETQYF
17,-,TRBJ2-2,TRBV11-2,-,TGTGCCAGCAGCTTAGATTTTACTTCTAGCCCCACCGGGGAGCTGTTTTTT,CASSLDFTSSPTGELFF
14,once,TRBJ1-4,TRBV30,-,TGTGCCTGGAGTGTTGGTCTGAGCGGTGAAAAACTGTTTTTT,CAWSVGLSGEKLFF